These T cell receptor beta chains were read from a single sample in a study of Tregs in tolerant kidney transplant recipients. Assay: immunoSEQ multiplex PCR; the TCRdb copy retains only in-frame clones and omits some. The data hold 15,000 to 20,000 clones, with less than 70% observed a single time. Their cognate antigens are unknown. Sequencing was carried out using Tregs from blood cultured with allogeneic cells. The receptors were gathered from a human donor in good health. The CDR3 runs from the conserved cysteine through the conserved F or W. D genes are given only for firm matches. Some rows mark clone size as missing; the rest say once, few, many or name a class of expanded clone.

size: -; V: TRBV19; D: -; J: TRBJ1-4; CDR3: CASSLTVNEKLFF; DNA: TGTGCCAGTAGTCTGACAGTTAATGAAAAACTGTTTTTT
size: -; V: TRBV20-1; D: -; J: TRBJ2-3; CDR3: CSPSGPIRQYF; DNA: TGCAGTCCCAGTGGCCCTATTCGTCAGTATTTT
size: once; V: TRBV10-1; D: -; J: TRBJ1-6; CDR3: CASSPGVNSPLHF; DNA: TGCGCCAGCAGTCCGGGCGTGAATTCACCCCTCCACTTT
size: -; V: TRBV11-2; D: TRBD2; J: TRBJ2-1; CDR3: CASSLGSSGARYNEQFF; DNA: TGTGCCAGCAGCTTAGGGTCGAGCGGGGCCCGCTACAATGAGCAGTTCTTC
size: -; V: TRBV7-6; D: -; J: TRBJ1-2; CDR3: CASSPQPIGDYGYTF; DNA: TGTGCCAGCAGCCCGCAGCCCATAGGGGACTATGGCTACACCTTC
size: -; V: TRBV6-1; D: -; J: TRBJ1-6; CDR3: CASTDRSSFNSPLHF; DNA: TGTGCCAGCACCGACAGGTCTTCCTTTAATTCACCCCTCCACTTT
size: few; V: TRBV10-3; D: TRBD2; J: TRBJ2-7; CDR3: CAISENKAGGMYEQYF; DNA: TGTGCCATCAGTGAAAATAAAGCGGGAGGAATGTACGAGCAGTACTTC
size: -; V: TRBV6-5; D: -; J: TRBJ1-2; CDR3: CASSYSPSTYGYTF; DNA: TGTGCCAGCAGTTATTCCCCCTCGACCTATGGCTACACCTTC
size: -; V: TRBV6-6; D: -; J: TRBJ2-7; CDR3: CAISETFGYGEQYF; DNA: TGTGCCATCAGTGAGACCTTTGGCTATGGCGAGCAGTACTTC
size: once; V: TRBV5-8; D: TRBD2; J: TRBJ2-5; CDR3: CASSPGLAGRETQYF; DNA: TGTGCCAGCAGCCCCGGACTAGCGGGGAGGGAGACCCAGTACTTC
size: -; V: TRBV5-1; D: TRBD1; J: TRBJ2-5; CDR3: CASSQRTGGIQETQYF; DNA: TGCGCCAGCAGCCAGCGGACAGGGGGTATCCAAGAGACCCAGTACTTC
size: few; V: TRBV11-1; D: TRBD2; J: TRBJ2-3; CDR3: CASSLPGLASDTQYF; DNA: TGTGCCAGCAGCTTACCGGGACTAGCATCAGATACGCAGTATTTT
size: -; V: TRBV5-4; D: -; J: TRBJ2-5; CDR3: CASSSVDSYYETQYF; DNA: TGTGCCAGCAGCTCTGTAGACAGCTACTATGAGACCCAGTACTTC
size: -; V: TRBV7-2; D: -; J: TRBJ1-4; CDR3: CASSFAGGLNEKLFF; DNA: TGTGCCAGCAGCTTTGCAGGCGGTCTCAATGAAAAACTGTTTTTT
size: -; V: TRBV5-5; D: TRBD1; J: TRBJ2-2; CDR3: CASRVPGQGLANGELFF; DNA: TGTGCCAGCAGAGTTCCGGGACAGGGGCTAGCGAACGGGGAGCTGTTTTTT
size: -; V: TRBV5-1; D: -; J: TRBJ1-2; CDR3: CASSFTANYGYTF; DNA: TGCGCCAGCAGCTTTACGGCTAACTATGGCTACACCTTC
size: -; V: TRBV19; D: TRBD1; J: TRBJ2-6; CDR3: CASSYRGLSSGANVLTF; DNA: TGTGCCAGTAGTTACAGGGGGCTTAGCTCTGGGGCCAACGTCCTGACTTTC
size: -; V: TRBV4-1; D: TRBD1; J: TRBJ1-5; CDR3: CASSQGQGNNQPQHF; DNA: TGCGCCAGCAGCCAAGGACAGGGCAACAATCAGCCCCAGCATTTT
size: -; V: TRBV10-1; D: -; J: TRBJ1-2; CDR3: CASSDSGTPSKVTF; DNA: TGCGCCAGCAGTGATTCCGGGACGCCCTCCAAAGTGACCTTC
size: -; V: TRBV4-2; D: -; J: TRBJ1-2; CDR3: CASSQVEGYGYTF; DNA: TGTGCCAGCAGCCAAGTGGAGGGCTATGGCTACACCTTC
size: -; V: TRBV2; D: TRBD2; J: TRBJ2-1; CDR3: CASSVGREGEQFF; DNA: TGTGCCAGCAGTGTTGGGCGGGAGGGGGAGCAGTTCTTC
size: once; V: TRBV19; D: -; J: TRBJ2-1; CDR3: CASSIAGTRWNEQFF; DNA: TGTGCCAGTAGTATAGCCGGGACGAGGTGGAATGAGCAGTTCTTC
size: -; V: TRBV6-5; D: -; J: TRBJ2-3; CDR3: CASSYSPGPTDTQYF; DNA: TGTGCCAGCAGTTACTCGCCCGGCCCCACAGATACGCAGTATTTT
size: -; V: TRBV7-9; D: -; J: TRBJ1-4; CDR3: CASSLGTATPHSNEKLFF; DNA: TGTGCCAGCAGCTTAGGGACAGCCACCCCGCACTCTAATGAAAAACTGTTTTTT
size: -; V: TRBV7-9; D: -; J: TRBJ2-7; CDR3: CASSLARGGRYSSYEQYF; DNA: TGTGCCAGCAGCTTAGCGCGAGGGGGACGGTACAGCTCCTACGAGCAGTACTTC
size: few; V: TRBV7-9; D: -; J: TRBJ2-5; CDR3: CASSLIRDQETQYF; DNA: TGTGCCAGCAGCTTAATAAGGGATCAAGAGACCCAGTACTTC
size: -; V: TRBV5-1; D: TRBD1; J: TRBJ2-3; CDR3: CASSPGDRVSTDTQYF; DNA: TGCGCCAGCAGCCCTGGAGACAGGGTAAGCACAGATACGCAGTATTTT
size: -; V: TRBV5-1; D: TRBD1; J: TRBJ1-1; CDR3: CASSLEGANTEAFF; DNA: TGCGCCAGCAGCTTGGAGGGGGCGAACACTGAAGCTTTCTTT
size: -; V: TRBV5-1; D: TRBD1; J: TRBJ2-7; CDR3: CASRDRAGVGEQYF; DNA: TGCGCCAGCCGGGACAGGGCTGGTGTTGGTGAGCAGTACTTC
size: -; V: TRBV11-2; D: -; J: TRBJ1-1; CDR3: CASSLVGAGKGAFF; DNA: TGTGCCAGCAGCTTAGTAGGCGCAGGGAAGGGAGCTTTCTTT
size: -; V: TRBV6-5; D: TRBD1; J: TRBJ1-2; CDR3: CASSSPRTGDYGYTF; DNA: TGTGCCAGCAGTTCCCCCCGGACAGGAGACTATGGCTACACCTTC
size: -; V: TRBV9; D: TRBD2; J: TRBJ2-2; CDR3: CASSVRGLAGTGELFF; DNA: TGTGCCAGCAGCGTAAGGGGACTAGCGGGAACCGGGGAGCTGTTTTTT
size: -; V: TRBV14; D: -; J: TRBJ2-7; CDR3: CASSHPQTPYEQYF; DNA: TGTGCCAGCAGCCACCCCCAAACTCCCTACGAGCAGTACTTC
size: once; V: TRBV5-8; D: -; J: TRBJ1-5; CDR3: CASSLVGVNQPQHF; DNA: TGTGCCAGCAGCTTGGTAGGGGTCAATCAGCCCCAGCATTTT
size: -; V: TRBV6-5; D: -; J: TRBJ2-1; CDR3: CASREPRRGEQFF; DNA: TGTGCCAGCAGAGAGCCCCGGCGCGGTGAGCAGTTCTTC
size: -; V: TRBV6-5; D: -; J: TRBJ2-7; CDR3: CASSYLGAVPTEQYF; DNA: TGTGCCAGCAGTTACCTCGGGGCTGTCCCCACCGAGCAGTACTTC
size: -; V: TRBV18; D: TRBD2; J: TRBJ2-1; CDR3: CASSPGTSVIYEQFF; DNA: TGTGCCAGCTCACCCGGGACTAGCGTAATCTATGAGCAGTTCTTC
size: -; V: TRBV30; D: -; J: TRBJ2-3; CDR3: CAWSETKGGPDTQYF; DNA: TGTGCCTGGAGTGAAACGAAAGGGGGGCCAGATACGCAGTATTTT
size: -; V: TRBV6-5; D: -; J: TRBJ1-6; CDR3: CASSYLAAGKRSPLHF; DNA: TGTGCCAGCAGTTACCTCGCGGCAGGGAAGCGTTCACCCCTCCACTTT
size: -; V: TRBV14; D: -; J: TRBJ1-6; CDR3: CASSQSTRGNSPLHF; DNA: TGTGCCAGCAGCCAGAGTACGAGGGGGAATTCACCCCTCCACTTT
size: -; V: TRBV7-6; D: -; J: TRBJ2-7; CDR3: CASSLLGGPYERYF; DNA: TGTGCCAGCAGCTTACTTGGAGGGCCCTACGAGCGGTACTTC
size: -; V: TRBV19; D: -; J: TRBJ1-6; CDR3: CASLGRALHF; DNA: TGTGCCAGTCTCGGGAGGGCCCTCCACTTT
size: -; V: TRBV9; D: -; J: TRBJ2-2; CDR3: CASSVGGQNTGELFF; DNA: TGTGCCAGCAGCGTAGGGGGGCAGAACACCGGGGAGCTGTTTTTT
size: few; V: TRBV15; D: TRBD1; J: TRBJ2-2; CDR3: CATSRDRAGGFRELFF; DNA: TGTGCCACCAGCAGAGATAGGGCAGGGGGCTTCCGGGAGCTGTTTTTT
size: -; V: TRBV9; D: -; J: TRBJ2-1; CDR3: CASSVGVVTSEQFF; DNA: TGTGCCAGCAGCGTAGGGGTAGTCACGAGTGAGCAGTTCTTC
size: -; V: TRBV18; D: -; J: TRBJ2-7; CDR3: CASSQQGTSYEQYF; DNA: TGTGCCAGCTCACAGCAGGGGACCTCCTACGAGCAGTACTTC
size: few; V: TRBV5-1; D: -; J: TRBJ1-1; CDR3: CASSFQGGNTEAFF; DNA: TGCGCCAGCAGCTTCCAGGGAGGGAACACTGAAGCTTTCTTT
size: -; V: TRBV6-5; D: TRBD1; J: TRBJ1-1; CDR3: CASSYWQGGTEAFF; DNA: TGTGCCAGCAGTTACTGGCAGGGGGGCACTGAAGCTTTCTTT
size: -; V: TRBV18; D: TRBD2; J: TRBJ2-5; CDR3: CASSPVAPGTSGGAYQETQYF; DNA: TGTGCCAGCTCACCTGTGGCCCCCGGGACTAGCGGGGGGGCGTACCAAGAGACCCAGTACTTC
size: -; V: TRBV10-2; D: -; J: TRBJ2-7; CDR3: CASRTMATYEQYF; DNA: TGCGCCAGTCGGACCATGGCAACCTACGAGCAGTACTTC